One and the same sample provided the 9 T cell receptor beta chains below, sequenced in a study of technical replicates of blood from four donors. TCRdb's copy holds only in-frame clones and misses some; the assay was immunoSEQ multiplex PCR. Of fewer than 80,000 clones in the sample, nearly 90% were seen once. Sequencing was performed on PBMCs. The receptor set was obtained from a human donor in good health. Some clones in this sample may be carry-over from other donors' samples.

The chain employs TRBV18 and TRBJ2-3; 12 nucleotides match TRBD1. The CDR3 has 19 amino acids. Germline V lookup: CDR1 KGHSH, CDR2 LQKENI. V dropped 3 bases and J dropped 5; count of bases not matched to a gene: 15. The CDR3 DNA is TGTGCCAGCTCACCGGGACAGGGGGCTCTAGCGGGAAGTGGAGATACGCAGTATTTT. Encoded protein: CASSPGQGALAGSGDTQYF.

The gene calls are TRBV6-5 and TRBJ1-4, with TRBD1 identical over 9 bases. This CDR3 is built from 15 residues. The junction had 7 bases not matched to a gene; V was cut back by 5 bases and J by 6 bases. Germline lookup yields CDR1 MNHEY and CDR2 SVGAGI. The DNA for the CDR3 is TGTGCCAGCAGTCCTAACAGGGGGCAGGATGAAAAACTGTTTTTT. Amino acids: CASSPNRGQDEKLFF.

The V gene is TRBV5-6, the J gene TRBJ2-1; unclear D gene. The CDR3 contains 13 residues. The V gene lost 5 bases and the J gene lost 10 bases, with 16 bases spanning the gap. Looked up from germline, CDR1 is SGHDT and CDR2 is YYEEEE. This CDR3 is CASSYGISAEQFF. CDR3 nucleotides: TGTGCCAGCAGTTACGGCATAAGCGCCGAGCAGTTCTTC.

This chain joins TRBV5-4 and TRBJ2-2, with 7 bases lining up with TRBD2. The CDR3 contains 14 residues. Germline V gene sequence: CDR1 SGHNT, CDR2 YYREEE (reference sequence). Trimming took 3 bases from V and 3 from J; bases not matched to a gene: 2. CDR3 in amino acids: CASSWGGDTGELFF. CDR3 bases: TGTGCCAGCAGCTGGGGGGGAGACACCGGGGAGCTGTTTTTT.

This clone occurred a few times. This chain links TRBV5-8 with TRBJ2-5, with 7 bases fitting TRBD1. The CDR3 spans 14 residues. The germline CDR1 and CDR2 sequences are SGHTS and YDEGEE. The V gene end was trimmed by 5 bases and the J gene end by 2 bases; junction bases not matched to a gene: 6. CDR3 in amino acids: CASSQDRDQETQYF. The CDR3 DNA is TGTGCCAGCAGTCAAGACAGGGATCAAGAGACCCAGTACTTC.

The J gene is TRBJ1-6, the V gene TRBV7-9; D call uncertain. The CDR3 sequence is 14 residues long. Per germline, CDR1 SEHNR and CDR2 FQNEAQ (reference sequence). V was clipped by 1 base and J by 6 bases, with 7 bases between them. Written as DNA, the CDR3 is TGTGCCAGCAGCTTAGGTCGTCCTAATTCACCCCTCCACTTT. It yields the protein CASSLGRPNSPLHF.

This rearrangement joins TRBV7-9 to TRBJ2-5; 7 nucleotides match TRBD2. This CDR3 region has 13 residues. The V and J ends lost 5 bases and 7 bases, in that order; junction bases with no gene match: 7. The germline CDR1 and CDR2 sequences are SEHNR and FQNEAQ (reference sequence). DNA for the CDR3: TGTGCCAGCAGCCCAGGGAGGGGAGTGACCCAGTACTTC. It is translated as CASSPGRGVTQYF.

The rearrangement links TRBV7-2 to TRBJ2-3, with no clear D. Per germline, CDR1 SGHTA and CDR2 FQGNSA. The CDR3 runs 16 residues. Trimming stripped 4 bases from V and 6 bases from J, with 20 bases between. CDR3 amino acids: CASSSEAFLNPDTQYF. CDR3 bases: TGTGCCAGCAGCTCTGAAGCCTTCCTAAACCCGGATACGCAGTATTTT.

This chain connects TRBV18 to TRBJ1-2, with 11 bases that match TRBD1. The germline V gene encodes CDR1 KGHSH and CDR2 LQKENI. This CDR3 is built from 15 residues. V was clipped by 5 bases and J by 5 bases; unmatched bases: 7. The CDR3 region has the DNA TGTGCCAGCTCATCAGGACAGGGGGCCGAGTATGGCTACACCTTC. Residues: CASSSGQGAEYGYTF.